This T cell receptor beta chain was documented in a study of Ad26.COV2.S vaccination and SARS-CoV-2 variants. Treatment in this sample: roughly 18 received Ad26.COV2.S at low or high dose, single or two shots; 5 received placebo; per-sample allocation not given. Repertoires come from day 63 after the first vaccine or placebo injection. The donor was a Boston adult aged 18-55 years. The study used a vaccine consisting of an Ad26 vector that expressed Wuhan-strain SARS-CoV-2 spike. Generated by immunoSEQ multiplex PCR, the TCRdb table keeps only in-frame clones and is missing some. This sample has hundreds of thousands of clones, with approximately 90% found just once. The CDR3 is made up of 13 amino acids. Germline lookup yields CDR1 SGHRS and CDR2 YFSETQ. V was trimmed by 4 bases and J by 4 bases, leaving 11 bases between them. This clone was detected once. Antigen specificity is unknown. The study's findings and limits: Substantial breadth was reported for post-vaccination spike-specific CD8+ and CD4+ T cells. It was found that vaccine and placebo recipients had similar non-spike TCR breadth.

This specimen consisted of peripheral blood, obtained in a trial of Ad26.COV2.S vaccine versus placebo. This receptor was identified in a person between 18 and 59 years old who received the Ad26.COV2.S COVID-19 vaccine or a placebo. This rearrangement joins TRBV5-1 to TRBJ1-1; no clear D. CDR3 DNA: TGCGCCAGCAGCCCGCAGGTTCCCACTGAAGCTTTCTTT. Translating gives CASSPQVPTEAFF.